This TCR beta chain came from a study of blood T cell repertoires in COVID-19 (dated by TCRdb to 2020 to 2021). With respect to the entire study: Samples from collaborators originated in the United States, Italy and Spain and spanned both the acute and convalescent phases of COVID-19. Samples were obtained from the ongoing ImmuneRACE study (first 160 participants) and from 1,000 to 1,500 subjects provided by 6 global collaborators. The sample metadata nearly always contained a de-identified subject ID, COVID-19 status, age in years and sex. The prospective study material was composed of cDNA or gDNA derived from T cells, B-cell-depleted T cells, or PBMCs. A freely available public database, intended as a resource for researchers studying the immune response to SARS-CoV-2, is where the repertoires were released. HLA class I and class II types, where available, came from metadata supplied by the sample provider rather than from assay-based typing. Deeply sampled blood TCRbeta repertoires from subjects exposed to, actively infected with, or recovered from COVID-19 were included in the dataset. On the study overall, not on this receptor specifically: Clinical and demographic metadata were provided uncurated, with the amount varying by source and participant.

The CDR3 runs 15 amino acids, cysteine and phenylalanine included. The DNA shown is the 45-base CDR3, in frame from base 1. Sequences LGHNT (CDR1) and FRNRAP (CDR2) are obtained from the germline V gene. V is cut by 3 bases and J by 5 bases, and the space between the germline ends is 16 bases. A word on this clone: The clone's antigen remains unknown. It has no much larger one-base neighbor in the sample; base qualities were not kept.

Whole blood was collected in K2EDTA tubes by collaborating institutions according to the institutions' own protocols. Collaborator samples were shipped for TCRbeta analysis as frozen whole blood, isolated PBMCs, or DNA extracted from either sample type. TCRbeta CDR3 regions were amplified from genomic DNA using the immunoSEQ Assay, a bias-controlled multiplex PCR. Per the source publication's procedure: The number of nucleated cells in each sample was estimated from the amplification of reference gene primers within the assay. To quantify the absolute abundance of each unique TCRbeta CDR3 rearrangement, sequence reads were collapsed and filtered. For each sample, productive Simpson clonality was calculated as the square root of Simpson's diversity index across productive rearrangements. Held by TCRdb, this immuneACCESS table contains in-frame sequences only and omits some clones. Under half of the omission traces to an unresolved V gene where checked; the cause of the rest is unknown. V, J and clone size were drawn from that table, and D and trimming were deduced from the DNA. This sample has roughly 250,000 clones in its table, and roughly four fifths of those were observed once. Around 12% of the sample is held by the ten biggest clonotypes.

Here the chain combines TRBV12-5 and TRBJ2-5; possibly the D gene is TRBD2, per 6 matching bases. The receptor was isolated from a woman in her sixties with active or convalescent COVID-19. The sequencing input was peripheral blood. The nucleotides are TGTGCTAGTGGTTTCGGGCTAGCCGGGGGTGAGACCCAGTACTTC. Its translation reads: CASGFGLAGGETQYF.